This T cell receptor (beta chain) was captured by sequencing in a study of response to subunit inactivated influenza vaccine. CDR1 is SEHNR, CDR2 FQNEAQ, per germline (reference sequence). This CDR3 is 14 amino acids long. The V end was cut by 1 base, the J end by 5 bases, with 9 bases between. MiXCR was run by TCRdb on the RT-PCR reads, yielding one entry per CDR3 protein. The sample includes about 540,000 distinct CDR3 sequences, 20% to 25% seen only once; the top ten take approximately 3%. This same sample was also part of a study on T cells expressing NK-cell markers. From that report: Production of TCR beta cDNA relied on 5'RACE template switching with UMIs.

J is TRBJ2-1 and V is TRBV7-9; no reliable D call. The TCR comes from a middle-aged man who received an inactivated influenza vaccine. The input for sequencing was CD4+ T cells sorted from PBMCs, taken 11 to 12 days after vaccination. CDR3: CASSLVQRDNEQFF. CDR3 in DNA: TGTGCCAGCAGCTTAGTGCAAAGGGACAATGAGCAGTTCTTC.